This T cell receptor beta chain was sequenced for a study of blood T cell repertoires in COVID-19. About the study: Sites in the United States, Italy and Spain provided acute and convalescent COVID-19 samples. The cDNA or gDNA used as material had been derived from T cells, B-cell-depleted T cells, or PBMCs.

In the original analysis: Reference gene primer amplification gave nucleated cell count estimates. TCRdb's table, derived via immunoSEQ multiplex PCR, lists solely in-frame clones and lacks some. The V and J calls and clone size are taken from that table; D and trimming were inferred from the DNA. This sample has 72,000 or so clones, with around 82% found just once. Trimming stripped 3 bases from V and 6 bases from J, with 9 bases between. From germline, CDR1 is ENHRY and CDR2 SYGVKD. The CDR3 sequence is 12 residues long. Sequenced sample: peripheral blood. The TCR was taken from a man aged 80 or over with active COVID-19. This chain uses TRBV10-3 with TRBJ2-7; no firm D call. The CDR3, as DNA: TGTGCCATCAGTGAAGGAGTGGGCGAGCAGTACTTC. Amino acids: CAISEGVGEQYF.